This T cell receptor (beta chain) is from a study of shared clonotypes between healthy human individuals. Only in-frame clones appear in the TCRdb table, and some are missing; sequencing was by immunoSEQ multiplex PCR. The top ten hold about 0.11% of the sample, which has 550,000 to 750,000 clones, around 95% seen once. CD45RO-negative, CCR7-selected cells formed the naive CD8 fraction, which excluded terminally differentiated effector memory CD45RA+ cells. The sequence was obtained from a woman aged 25-40 years in good health. The sample taken for sequencing was naive CD8+ T cells sorted from blood.

In DNA, the CDR3 is TGTGCCAGCATATTCAGGGGGTACCCTTACTACGAGCAGTACTTC. Translation gives CASIFRGYPYYEQYF. V is TRBV6-1 and J is TRBJ2-7; 7 bases fit TRBD1. The CDR3 spans 15 residues. CDR1 and CDR2 from the germline V gene are MNHNS and SASEGT. The J segment lost 3 bases and the V segment lost 7 bases, leaving 12 bases of the junction unmatched.